The 14 T cell receptor beta chains reported below all come from one sample, sequenced in a study of blood T cell repertoires in COVID-19. The method was immunoSEQ multiplex PCR; TCRdb's version includes in-frame clones alone and lacks a portion of them. The table shows roughly 350,000 clones, with about 93% occurring only once. Sequencing was carried out using peripheral blood. The receptors come from a woman aged 18-29 years who had recovered from COVID-19.

The chain links TRBV11-3 to TRBJ2-5, with TRBD1 as a possible D gene (5 bases). The CDR3 runs to 14 residues. Germline V gives CDR1 SGHNT, CDR2 YENEEA. V was shortened by 1 base and J by 3 bases, with 9 bases between the two germline ends. CDR3 protein: CASSLGGREETQYF. The CDR3 nucleotides are TGTGCCAGCAGCTTAGGGGGCAGGGAAGAGACCCAGTACTTC.

V is TRBV7-2 and J is TRBJ2-2; TRBD1 aligns across 9 bases. The CDR3 contains 15 residues. With V trimmed by 5 bases and J by 3 bases, 4 bases remained unmatched. The germline V gene encodes CDR1 SGHTA and CDR2 FQGNSA. The CDR3 DNA is TGTGCCAGCAGCACCGGGACAGGGTACACCGGGGAGCTGTTTTTT. This codes for CASSTGTGYTGELFF.

The CDR3 loop reads CASSGAGESGRAGVGEQFF. Here the CDR3 DNA reads TGTGCCAGCAGCGGCGCCGGAGAGAGCGGGAGGGCCGGAGTGGGTGAGCAGTTCTTC. V is TRBV11-2 and J is TRBJ2-1, with 10 bases lining up with TRBD2. Losses at the gene ends were 5 bases for V and 9 bases for J; bases not matched to a gene: 22. There are 19 residues in the CDR3. Germline CDR1 and CDR2: SGHAT and FQNNGV.

The chain has TRBV25-1 and TRBJ1-4; TRBD1 matches 7 bases. The ends lost 2 bases at V and 6 bases at J; junction bases unmatched: 6. The CDR3 length is 15 residues. The V gene's germline CDR1 is MGHDK and CDR2 SYGVNS. The CDR3 DNA sequence: TGTGCCAGCAGTGAAGAAGGAGGGGGCTATGAAAAACTGTTTTTT. Residues: CASSEEGGGYEKLFF.

The chain is built from TRBV6-6 and TRBJ1-1; 8 nucleotides agree with TRBD1. V trimming: 8 bases; J trimming: 1 base; junction bases outside the gene matches: 0. Germline loops: CDR1 MNHNY, CDR2 SVGAGI (reference sequence). The CDR3 extends over 12 amino acids. The CDR3, as DNA: TGTGCCAGCGGGACAGGGAACACTGAAGCTTTCTTT. It is translated as CASGTGNTEAFF.

The rearrangement joins TRBV9 to TRBJ1-6; D is ambiguous. Germline values: CDR1 SGDLS, CDR2 YYNGEE. V shed 0 bases and J shed 0 bases, with 10 bases lying between them. The CDR3 covers 17 residues. As DNA, the CDR3 is TGTGCCAGCAGCGTAGACCGATATAGCTCCTATAATTCACCCCTCCACTTT. Translation: CASSVDRYSSYNSPLHF. The whole variable domain, remainder taken from reference TRBV9 and TRBJ1-6, is DSGVTQTPKHLITATGQRVTLRCSPRSGDLSVYWYQQSLDQGLQFLIQYYNGEERAKGNILERFSAQQFPDLHSELNLSSLELGDSALYFCASSVDRYSSYNSPLHFGNGTRLTVT.

This chain joins TRBV15 and TRBJ2-6; the D gene is possibly TRBD1 (6 bases). In germline, CDR1 is LNHNV, CDR2 YYDKDF (reference sequence). The CDR3 length is 17 residues. Trimming removed 1 base from V and 2 bases from J, with 12 bases in between. In DNA, the CDR3 is TGTGCCACCAGCAGAGCCGCAGGGGTAACTGGGGCCAACGTCCTGACTTTC. Encoded protein: CATSRAAGVTGANVLTF.

The chain couples TRBV5-1 to TRBJ2-1, with TRBD2 matching over 9 bases. The V and J ends lost 0 bases and 3 bases, in that order; junction bases with no gene match: 4. Germline CDR1 SGHRS, CDR2 YFSETQ. This CDR3 region has 16 residues. The CDR3 region has the DNA TGCGCCAGCAGCTTGGGCCTAGCGGGATTCTACAATGAGCAGTTCTTC. Encoded protein: CASSLGLAGFYNEQFF.

The V gene is TRBV6-5, the J gene TRBJ2-2; 7 bases match TRBD2. Trimming at V came to 6 bases and at J to 3 bases, leaving 7 bases not matched to a gene. The CDR3 is made up of 15 amino acids. Germline loops: CDR1 MNHEY, CDR2 SVGAGI. DNA of the CDR3: TGTGCCAGCAGCACCCGGGGGGTCGACACCGGGGAGCTGTTTTTT. Amino acids: CASSTRGVDTGELFF.

Written as DNA, the CDR3 is TGTGCCAGCAGCCTTTCGGGGAACACCGGGGAGCTGTTTTTT. This codes for CASSLSGNTGELFF. The chain couples TRBV11-3 to TRBJ2-2; D unclear. CDR1 and CDR2 (germline): SGHNT, YENEEA. The CDR3 contains 14 residues. V was trimmed by 5 bases and J by 1 base, leaving 8 bases between them.

The V gene is TRBV9, the J gene TRBJ2-3; 7 bases are shared with TRBD2. The germline CDR1 and CDR2 sequences are SGDLS and YYNGEE. Germline trimming cut 4 bases from V and 6 bases from J; bases unmatched to any gene: 11. This CDR3 contains 15 residues. The CDR3 loop reads CASSISAGARDTQYF. The CDR3 DNA is TGTGCCAGCAGCATTTCCGCGGGAGCGCGTGATACGCAGTATTTT.

This chain uses TRBV29-1 with TRBJ2-1; 12 bases align to TRBD2. The J segment lost 4 bases and the V segment lost 5 bases, leaving 6 bases of the junction unmatched. This CDR3 has 15 residues. Per the germline V gene, CDR1 is SQVTM and CDR2 is ANQGSEA. The DNA for the CDR3 is TGCAGCGTTCTCGGACTAGCGGGGCCATACAATGAGCAGTTCTTC. This sequence encodes CSVLGLAGPYNEQFF.

The chain's CDR3 is CATRYYGDNSSGANVLTF. The CDR3 DNA follows: TGTGCCACCAGATATTATGGGGACAACTCGTCTGGGGCCAACGTCCTGACTTTC. The gene calls are TRBV24-1 and TRBJ2-6; maybe TRBD1 (6 bases). Germline V CDR1 and CDR2: KGHDR, SFDVKD. V was trimmed by 7 bases and J by 1 base, leaving 19 bases between them. This CDR3 spans 18 amino acids.

This chain joins TRBV5-4 and TRBJ2-5, with 12 positions matching TRBD2. Germline CDR1 reads SGHNT; CDR2 reads YYREEE (reference sequence). V trimming: 3 bases; J trimming: 5 bases; junction bases outside the gene matches: 8. The CDR3 contains 16 residues. The CDR3 spells CASSWTLAGGSETQYF. As DNA, the CDR3 is TGTGCCAGCAGCTGGACCCTAGCGGGAGGGAGCGAGACCCAGTACTTC.